One sample yielded the 5 T cell receptor beta chains listed below, sequenced in a study of cytomegalovirus exposure and HLA in healthy donors (dated by TCRdb to about 2017). Library prep was done by the immunoSEQ multiplex PCR assay. A mixture of 60 forward primers for TCR Vbeta segments and 13 reverse primers for TCR Jbeta segments was used in the multiplex PCR. TCRdb took this table from immuneACCESS and kept in-frame rearrangements with V and J called. Such tables lack part of the clones; where checked against another copy, unresolved V genes explain under half of the gap, and the rest is unexplained. This sample lists more than 40,000 clones; more than 65% were detected once. Approximately 2.6% of the sample rests with the top ten. The sequencing input was PBMCs. The receptors shown here come from a man aged 45-65 years in good health and CMV-seronegative.

The rearrangement links TRBV6-6 to TRBJ1-1, with D hard to call. The CDR3 covers 14 residues. Trimming pared 2 bases from V and 1 base from J, leaving 8 bases between. Germline CDR1 MNHNY, CDR2 SVGAGI (reference sequence). CDR3: CASSYSARNTEAFF. The CDR3 DNA follows: TGTGCCAGCAGTTACAGCGCGAGGAACACTGAAGCTTTCTTT.

V is TRBV4-1 and J is TRBJ1-1, with D hard to call. CDR3 size: 14 residues. The germline V and J ends were trimmed by 2 bases and 1 base, with 8 bases remaining between them. Germline V gene sequence: CDR1 MGHRA, CDR2 YSYEKL. In DNA, the CDR3 is TGCGCCAGCAGCCAATTACGGGGGAACACTGAAGCTTTCTTT. It specifies CASSQLRGNTEAFF.

V is TRBV19 and J is TRBJ2-7; D is possibly TRBD2 (5 bases). The CDR3 totals 16 residues. The V gene lost 0 bases and the J gene lost 2 bases, with 14 bases spanning the gap. The V gene's germline CDR1 is LNHDA and CDR2 SQIVND (reference sequence). The CDR3 loop reads CASSIDQEGPAYEQYF. The CDR3 DNA follows: TGTGCCAGTAGTATAGATCAAGAGGGTCCGGCCTACGAGCAGTACTTC.

V is TRBV19 and J is TRBJ1-5; D call uncertain. This CDR3 contains 15 residues. Trimming left V 3 bases short and J 3 bases short, with 12 bases between. Germline CDR1 reads LNHDA; CDR2 reads SQIVND (reference sequence). The CDR3 nucleotides read TGTGCCAGTAGTATTCGCGGGTCGGCCAATCAGCCCCAGCATTTT. Translation gives CASSIRGSANQPQHF.

This chain uses TRBV15 with TRBJ2-7; TRBD2 is a possible D gene (5 bases). Trimming left V 6 bases short and J 2 bases short, with 17 bases between. This CDR3 is 15 amino acids long. Germline-derived CDR1 and CDR2 are LNHNV and YYDKDF (reference sequence). The CDR3 DNA reads as TGTGCCACCAGGACCGGGATGACGGGGACCTACGAGCAGTACTTC. Amino acids: CATRTGMTGTYEQYF. The full variable domain, completed using reference TRBV15 and TRBJ2-7, is DAMVIQNPRYQVTQFGKPVTLSCSQTLNHNVMYWYQQKSSQAPKLLFHYYDKDFNNEADTPDNFQSRRPNTSFCFLDIRSPGLGDTAMYLCATRTGMTGTYEQYFGPGTRLTVT.